This T cell receptor (beta chain) was identified in a study of identifying expanded T cells in peripheral blood. Findings of the study overall: Two-week clone count variance significantly increased as total template count grew.

Produced via immunoSEQ multiplex PCR; TCRdb's table is partial and in-frame only. Among 51,000 or so clones listed, around 82% were seen once. Comment on this clone: What it binds is not known.

Trimming took off 0 bases at V and 1 base at J, with 12 bases between the two ends. This CDR3 is 16 amino acids long. CDR1 SGHTA and CDR2 FQGTGA come from the germline V gene. The rearrangement joins TRBV7-3 to TRBJ2-5, with a tentative D call TRBD1 (6 bases). Sequenced material: blood. The receptor was isolated from a person aged 18 to 70 in good health. CDR3 sequence: CASSLTGHLLQETQYF. CDR3 sequence (DNA): TGTGCCAGCAGCTTAACGGGACACTTACTCCAAGAGACCCAGTACTTC.